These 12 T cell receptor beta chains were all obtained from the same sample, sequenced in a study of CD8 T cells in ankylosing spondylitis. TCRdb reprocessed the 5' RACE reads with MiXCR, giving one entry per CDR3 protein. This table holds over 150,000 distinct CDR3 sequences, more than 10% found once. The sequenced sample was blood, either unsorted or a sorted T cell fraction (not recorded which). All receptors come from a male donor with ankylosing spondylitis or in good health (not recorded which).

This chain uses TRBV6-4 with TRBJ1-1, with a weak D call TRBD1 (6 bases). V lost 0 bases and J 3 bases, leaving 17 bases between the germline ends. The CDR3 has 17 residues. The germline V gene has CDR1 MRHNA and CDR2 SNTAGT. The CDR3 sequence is CASSDSSPFQGYTEAFF. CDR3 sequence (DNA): TGTGCCAGCAGTGACTCTTCACCGTTTCAGGGGTACACTGAAGCTTTCTTT.

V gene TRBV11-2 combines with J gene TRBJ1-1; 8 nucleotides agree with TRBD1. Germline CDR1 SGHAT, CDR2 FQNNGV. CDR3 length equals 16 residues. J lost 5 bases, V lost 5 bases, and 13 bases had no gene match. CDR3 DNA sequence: TGTGCCAGCAGCCCGGGGGTGCAGGGGGCTCGAACTGAAGCTTTCTTT. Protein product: CASSPGVQGARTEAFF.

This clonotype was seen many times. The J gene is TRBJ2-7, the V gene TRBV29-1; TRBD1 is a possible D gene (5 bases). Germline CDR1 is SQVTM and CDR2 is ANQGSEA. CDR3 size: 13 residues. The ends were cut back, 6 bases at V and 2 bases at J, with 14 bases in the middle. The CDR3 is CSVAEGVAYEQYF. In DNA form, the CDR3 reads TGCAGCGTCGCAGAAGGGGTGGCCTACGAGCAGTACTTC.

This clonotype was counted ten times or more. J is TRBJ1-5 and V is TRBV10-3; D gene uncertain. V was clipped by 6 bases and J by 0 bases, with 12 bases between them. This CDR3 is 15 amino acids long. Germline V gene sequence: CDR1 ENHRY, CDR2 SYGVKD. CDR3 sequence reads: CAISRTGSSNQPQHF. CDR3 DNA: TGTGCCATCAGCCGGACGGGGAGTAGCAATCAGCCCCAGCATTTT.

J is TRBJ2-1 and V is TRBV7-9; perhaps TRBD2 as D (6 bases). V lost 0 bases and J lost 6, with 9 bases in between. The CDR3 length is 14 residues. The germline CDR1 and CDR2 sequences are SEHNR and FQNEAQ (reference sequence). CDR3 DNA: TGTGCCAGCAGCTTAGCCGAGCGGGTCAATGAGCAGTTCTTC. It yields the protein CASSLAERVNEQFF.

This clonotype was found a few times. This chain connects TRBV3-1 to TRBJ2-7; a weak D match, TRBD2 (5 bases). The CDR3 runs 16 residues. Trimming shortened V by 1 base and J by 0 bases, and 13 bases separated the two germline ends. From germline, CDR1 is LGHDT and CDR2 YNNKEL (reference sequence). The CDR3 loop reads CASSQVRTRSSYEQYF. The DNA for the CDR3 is TGTGCCAGCAGCCAAGTACGGACTCGGAGCTCCTACGAGCAGTACTTC.

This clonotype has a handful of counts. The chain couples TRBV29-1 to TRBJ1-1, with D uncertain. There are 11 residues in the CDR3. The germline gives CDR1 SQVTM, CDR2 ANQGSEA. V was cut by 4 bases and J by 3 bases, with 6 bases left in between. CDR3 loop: CSVAVDTEAFF. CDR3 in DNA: TGCAGCGTTGCGGTCGACACTGAAGCTTTCTTT. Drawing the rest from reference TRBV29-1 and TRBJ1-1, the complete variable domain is SAVISQKPSRDICQRGTSLTIQCQVDSQVTMMFWYRQQPGQSLTLIATANQGSEATYESGFVIDKFPISRPNLTFSTLTVSNMSPEDSSIYLCSVAVDTEAFFGQGTRLTVV.

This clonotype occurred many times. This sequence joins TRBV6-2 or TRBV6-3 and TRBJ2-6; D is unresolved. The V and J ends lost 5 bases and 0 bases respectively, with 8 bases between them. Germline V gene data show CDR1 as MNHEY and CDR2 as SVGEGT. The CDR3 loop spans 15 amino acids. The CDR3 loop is CASSETVSGANVLTF. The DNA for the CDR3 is TGTGCCAGCAGTGAGACCGTCTCTGGGGCCAACGTCCTGACTTTC.

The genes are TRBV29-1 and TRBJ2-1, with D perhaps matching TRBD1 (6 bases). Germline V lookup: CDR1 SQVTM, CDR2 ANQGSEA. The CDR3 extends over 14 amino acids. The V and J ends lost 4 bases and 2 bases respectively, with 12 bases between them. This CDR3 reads CSVGGRGTYNEQFF. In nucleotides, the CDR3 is TGCAGCGTTGGAGGCAGGGGAACCTACAATGAGCAGTTCTTC.

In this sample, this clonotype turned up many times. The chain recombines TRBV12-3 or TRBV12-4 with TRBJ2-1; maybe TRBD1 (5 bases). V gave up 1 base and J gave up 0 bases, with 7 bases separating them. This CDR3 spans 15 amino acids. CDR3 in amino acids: CASSLVTDSYNEQFF. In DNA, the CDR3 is TGTGCCAGCAGTTTAGTGACAGACTCCTACAATGAGCAGTTCTTC.

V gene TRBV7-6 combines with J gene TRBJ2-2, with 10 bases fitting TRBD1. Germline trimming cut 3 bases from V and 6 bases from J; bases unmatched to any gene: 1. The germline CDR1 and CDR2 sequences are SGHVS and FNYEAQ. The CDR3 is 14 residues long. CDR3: CASSLGQGPGELFF. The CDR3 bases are TGTGCCAGCAGCTTGGGACAGGGGCCCGGGGAGCTGTTTTTT.

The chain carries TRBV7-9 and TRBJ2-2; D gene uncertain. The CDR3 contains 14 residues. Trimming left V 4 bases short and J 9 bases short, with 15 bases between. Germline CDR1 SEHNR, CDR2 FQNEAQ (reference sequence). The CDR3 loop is CASSSPDRSRELFF. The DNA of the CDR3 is TGTGCCAGCAGCTCCCCCGACCGAAGCAGGGAGCTGTTTTTT.